Below, 32 T cell receptor beta chains from the same sample are listed, as sequenced in a study of blood T cell repertoires in COVID-19. Assay: immunoSEQ multiplex PCR; the TCRdb copy retains only in-frame clones and omits some. The profile shows around 250,000 clones, less than 90% of them singletons. Source material: peripheral blood. These receptors were obtained from a middle-aged woman who had recovered from COVID-19.

This chain links TRBV5-1 with TRBJ1-6; no definite D call. The CDR3 contains 13 residues. The V gene's germline CDR1 is SGHRS and CDR2 YFSETQ. Trimming took off 5 bases at V and 7 bases at J, with 10 bases between the two ends. The CDR3 loop reads CASRLNQNSPLHF. Written as DNA, the CDR3 is TGCGCCAGCAGACTTAACCAAAATTCACCCCTCCACTTT. Full variable domain (missing parts from reference TRBV5-1 and TRBJ1-6): KAGVTQTPRYLIKTRGQQVTLSCSPISGHRSVSWYQQTPGQGLQFLFEYFSETQRNKGNFPGRFSGRQFSNSRSEMNVSTLELGDSALYLCASRLNQNSPLHFGNGTRLTVT.

The chain has TRBV5-1 and TRBJ2-3; tentative D call: TRBD2 (5 bases). The CDR3 is 14 amino acids. The V end lost 4 bases, the J end lost 4 bases, and 13 bases lay between the germline ends. Looked up from germline, CDR1 is SGHRS and CDR2 is YFSETQ. In DNA, the CDR3 is TGCGCCAGCAGCGTTCTCGGGGAAGCAGATACGCAGTATTTT. Its protein is CASSVLGEADTQYF. The whole variable domain, remainder taken from reference TRBV5-1 and TRBJ2-3, is KAGVTQTPRYLIKTRGQQVTLSCSPISGHRSVSWYQQTPGQGLQFLFEYFSETQRNKGNFPGRFSGRQFSNSRSEMNVSTLELGDSALYLCASSVLGEADTQYFGPGTRLTVL.

This chain links TRBV10-2 with TRBJ1-1; the match to TRBD1 covers 7 bases. V shed 3 bases, J shed 7 bases, and the junction held 2 bases outside the gene matches. Germline V gene data show CDR1 as WSHSY and CDR2 as SAAADI. The CDR3 is 12 amino acids. CDR3 sequence: CASSDWDSEAFF. The DNA of the CDR3 is TGCGCCAGCAGTGATTGGGACAGTGAAGCTTTCTTT.

This chain links TRBV6-6 with TRBJ1-2; 9 nucleotides align to TRBD1. This CDR3 is 13 amino acids long. From germline, CDR1 is MNHNY and CDR2 SVGAGI (reference sequence). Trimming cost V 6 bases and J 5 bases; bases outside gene matches: 4. As DNA, the CDR3 is TGTGCCAGCAGCCGGACAGGGGAATATGGCTACACCTTC. This encodes CASSRTGEYGYTF.

V usage is TRBV3-1 (or the pseudogene TRBV3-2) and J usage is TRBJ1-4; a weak D match, TRBD1 (5 bases). This CDR3 comprises 16 residues. The V end was cut by 0 bases, the J end by 11 bases, with 19 bases between. Germline V gives CDR1 LGHDT, CDR2 YNNKEL (reference sequence). The CDR3 nucleotides read TGTGCCAGCAGCCAAGAGCGGGGGATAGGGCCGGGGAAACTGTTTTTT. Translating it yields CASSQERGIGPGKLFF.

This clone has only a few counts. The sample carries other DNA sequences with the same CDR3. The genes are TRBV28 and TRBJ1-2; possibly TRBD1 for D (5 bases). Trimming stripped 6 bases from V and 3 bases from J, with 8 bases between. The length of the CDR3 is 12 residues. Germline V CDR1 and CDR2: MDHEN, SYDVKM. In DNA, the CDR3 is TGTGCCAGCAGCCCCAGGGACTATGGCTACACCTTC. This gives the protein CASSPRDYGYTF.

The V call is TRBV4-2, the J call TRBJ2-2, with no clear D. The CDR3 sequence is 16 residues long. Per the germline V gene, CDR1 is LGHNA and CDR2 is YNFKEQ. Between the trimmed V and J ends, which lost 3 bases and 2 bases, there was a span of 13 bases. The chain's CDR3 is CASSHAYEVNTGELFF. In DNA form, the CDR3 reads TGTGCCAGCAGCCACGCATACGAGGTTAACACCGGGGAGCTGTTTTTT.

This clone was picked up one time. The chain carries TRBV27 and TRBJ2-3; D possibly corresponds to TRBD2 (7 bases). This CDR3 has 15 residues. Germline loops: CDR1 MNHEY, CDR2 SMNVEV (reference sequence). Trimming took 6 bases from V and 3 from J, leaving 16 bases between them. Here the CDR3 reads CASSWGGARTDTQYF. CDR3 bases: TGTGCCAGCAGCTGGGGGGGGGCACGTACAGATACGCAGTATTTT.

This rearrangement joins TRBV11-3 to TRBJ1-4; TRBD1 might be the D (5 bases). Germline V lookup: CDR1 SGHNT, CDR2 YENEEA. Trimming stripped 5 bases from V and 0 bases from J, with 10 bases between. The CDR3 has 15 amino acids. CDR3 DNA sequence: TGTGCCAGCAGCCGGGGGTGGGCAACTAATGAAAAACTGTTTTTT. Translated: CASSRGWATNEKLFF.

The chain recombines TRBV5-1 with TRBJ2-7, with 7 bases that match TRBD1. Looked up from germline, CDR1 is SGHRS and CDR2 is YFSETQ. V trimming: 0 bases; J trimming: 9 bases; junction bases outside the gene matches: 12. There are 15 residues in the CDR3. CDR3 residues: CASSLDVGGQFGQYF. The CDR3 region has the DNA TGCGCCAGCAGCTTGGATGTAGGGGGCCAGTTTGGGCAGTACTTC.

The chain's CDR3 is CASSLFWGGLWTEAFF. The DNA of the CDR3 is TGTGCCAGCAGTTTGTTTTGGGGGGGGCTGTGGACTGAAGCTTTCTTT. The chain links TRBV28 to TRBJ1-1, with D maybe TRBD1 (6 bases). Trimming left V 3 bases short and J 5 bases short, with 19 bases between. This CDR3 is 16 amino acids long. CDR1 MDHEN and CDR2 SYDVKM come from the germline V gene.

The chain couples TRBV29-1 to TRBJ1-2, with 9 bases aligning to TRBD1. Germline CDR1 is SQVTM and CDR2 is ANQGSEA. The V gene end was trimmed by 4 bases and the J gene end by 14 bases; junction bases not matched to a gene: 17. The CDR3 is 14 residues long. The CDR3 sequence: CSVAFLRGTGFETF. For the CDR3, the DNA is TGCAGCGTTGCTTTTTTGCGAGGGACAGGGTTCGAGACCTTC.

The chain uses TRBV15 and TRBJ2-1; 8 positions match TRBD2. V was pared by 0 bases and J by 6 bases, with 10 bases of the junction left unmatched. The CDR3 consists of 17 residues. The germline V gene has CDR1 LNHNV and CDR2 YYDKDF (reference sequence). CDR3 sequence reads: CATSRDPVSSGINEQFF. The CDR3 DNA follows: TGTGCCACCAGCAGAGATCCCGTTAGTAGCGGGATCAATGAGCAGTTCTTC.

V is TRBV10-3 and J is TRBJ2-1, with 9 bases matching TRBD2. Germline CDR1 is ENHRY and CDR2 is SYGVKD. With 5 bases clipped from V and 3 bases from J, the junction kept 8 bases outside the gene matches. The CDR3 is 16 amino acids. The CDR3 sequence: CAISIGAGGNYNEQFF. DNA for the CDR3: TGTGCCATCAGTATTGGAGCGGGGGGTAACTACAATGAGCAGTTCTTC.

The chain employs TRBV10-3 and TRBJ1-2; D is undetermined. The CDR3 has 13 residues. Deletions cut 4 bases from V and 2 bases from J, with 8 bases between. The V gene's germline CDR1 is ENHRY and CDR2 SYGVKD. The CDR3 region is CAISVGVNYGYTF. CDR3 bases: TGTGCCATCAGTGTCGGGGTAAACTATGGCTACACCTTC.

The chain recombines TRBV11-3 with TRBJ2-3; 7 nucleotides match TRBD2. J gave up 2 bases and V 1 base, and 9 bases lay outside the gene matches. The germline V gene has CDR1 SGHNT and CDR2 YENEEA. The CDR3 is 17 amino acids. The DNA of the CDR3 is TGTGCCAGCAGCTTAGCCCGGGGGAGGGGACCCACAGATACGCAGTATTTT. This codes for CASSLARGRGPTDTQYF.

This chain uses TRBV18 with TRBJ2-5; TRBD1 aligns across 7 bases. V lost 3 bases, J lost 5 bases, and 6 bases stayed unmatched. The germline gives CDR1 KGHSH, CDR2 LQKENI. This CDR3 region has 14 residues. CDR3 amino acids: CASSPSTGFETQYF. CDR3 DNA sequence: TGTGCCAGCTCACCTTCGACAGGGTTTGAGACCCAGTACTTC.

About this clone: This sample includes further DNA sequences coding for the same CDR3. The chain combines TRBV28 with TRBJ1-1, with a tentative D call TRBD1 (6 bases). The germline V gene encodes CDR1 MDHEN and CDR2 SYDVKM. The CDR3 has 14 residues. V was pared by 5 bases and J by 0 bases, with 10 bases between. The chain's CDR3 is CASSLGQLNTEAFF. The DNA for the CDR3 is TGTGCCAGCAGTCTCGGACAGCTGAACACTGAAGCTTTCTTT.

This chain uses TRBV7-6 with TRBJ2-2, with 11 bases aligning to TRBD2. The CDR3 sequence is 16 residues long. V lost 5 bases and J lost 5; bases outside the gene matches: 7. CDR1 is SGHVS and CDR2 is FNYEAQ in the germline V gene. CDR3 amino acids: CASSQASGGFTGELFF. CDR3 coding DNA: TGTGCCAGCAGCCAAGCTAGCGGGGGGTTTACCGGGGAGCTGTTTTTT. The full variable domain, its missing parts supplied by reference TRBV7-6 and TRBJ2-2, is GAGVSQSPRYKVTKRGQDVALRCDPISGHVSLYWYRQALGQGPEFLTYFNYEAQQDKSGLPNDRFSAERPEGSISTLTIQRTEQRDSAMYRCASSQASGGFTGELFFGEGSRLTVL.

The gene calls are TRBV7-2 and TRBJ2-1; 9 bases match TRBD2. V lost 1 base to trimming and J lost 6 bases; unmatched junction nucleotides: 10. CDR1 SGHTA and CDR2 FQGNSA come from the germline V gene. CDR3 length equals 17 residues. The CDR3 DNA reads as TGTGCCAGCAGCTTAGGAGGAACTAGCGGGTGGGTCAATGAGCAGTTCTTC. Translating gives CASSLGGTSGWVNEQFF.

This clone was seen ten or more times. The chain employs TRBV6-4 and TRBJ2-1; maybe TRBD1 (7 bases). The CDR3 sequence is 16 residues long. The germline V gene encodes CDR1 MRHNA and CDR2 SNTAGT. V was trimmed by 4 bases and J by 0 bases, leaving 13 bases between them. The CDR3 spells CASSAQGGSSYNEQFF. CDR3 coding DNA: TGTGCCAGCAGTGCCCAGGGGGGCAGCTCCTACAATGAGCAGTTCTTC.

J is TRBJ1-2 and V is TRBV7-9, with D unclear. V shed 1 base and J shed 7 bases, with 7 bases lying between them. The CDR3 has 12 amino acids. Germline-derived CDR1 and CDR2 are SEHNR and FQNEAQ (reference sequence). CDR3 loop: CASSLGSGGYTF. CDR3 coding DNA: TGTGCCAGCAGCTTAGGGTCCGGTGGCTACACCTTC.

V gene TRBV25-1 combines with J gene TRBJ2-1, with D uncertain. The length of the CDR3 is 15 residues. Trimming removed 2 bases at V and 3 bases at J, with 11 bases between. Germline V CDR1 and CDR2: MGHDK, SYGVNS. The CDR3 here is CASSEGQAIYNEQFF. Here the CDR3 DNA reads TGTGCCAGCAGTGAAGGCCAGGCGATCTACAATGAGCAGTTCTTC.

This chain links TRBV7-6 with TRBJ1-4; a weak D match, TRBD1 (6 bases). This CDR3 has 16 residues. Germline V CDR1 and CDR2: SGHVS, FNYEAQ. Trimming cost V 5 bases and J 4 bases, with 17 bases left between them. CDR3 region: CASSRGEGGGNEKLFF. Here the CDR3 DNA reads TGTGCCAGCAGCCGCGGGGAGGGAGGGGGTAATGAAAAACTGTTTTTT.

J is TRBJ1-1 and V is TRBV7-6, with 7 positions matching TRBD1. This CDR3 region has 19 residues. Germline CDR1 reads SGHVS; CDR2 reads FNYEAQ. J was trimmed by 3 bases and V by 1 base; bases with no gene match: 17. The CDR3 bases are TGTGCCAGCAGCTTAGGGGGGTACAGGGGCCCCCGCGGGGACACTGAAGCTTTCTTT. Its protein product is CASSLGGYRGPRGDTEAFF. The full variable domain, its missing parts supplied by reference TRBV7-6 and TRBJ1-1, is GAGVSQSPRYKVTKRGQDVALRCDPISGHVSLYWYRQALGQGPEFLTYFNYEAQQDKSGLPNDRFSAERPEGSISTLTIQRTEQRDSAMYRCASSLGGYRGPRGDTEAFFGQGTRLTVV.

This chain uses TRBV28 with TRBJ1-5, with D tentatively TRBD1 (5 bases). Germline V lookup: CDR1 MDHEN, CDR2 SYDVKM. Trimming cost V 3 bases and J 6 bases, with 18 bases left between them. This CDR3 contains 16 residues. The CDR3 sequence is CASSFVTGHRAQPQHF. CDR3 DNA sequence: TGTGCCAGCAGTTTTGTAACTGGACATCGGGCTCAGCCCCAGCATTTT.

This clone occurred once. This sequence joins TRBV18 and TRBJ2-3; 14 nucleotides align to TRBD2. With V trimmed by 0 bases and J by 0 bases, 5 bases remained unmatched. Germline CDR1 reads KGHSH; CDR2 reads LQKENI. The CDR3 extends over 19 amino acids. The CDR3 DNA sequence: TGTGCCAGCTCACCACCTTGGACTAGCGGGGGGACTAGCACAGATACGCAGTATTTT. It translates to CASSPPWTSGGTSTDTQYF.

The rearrangement links TRBV15 to TRBJ1-2, with D uncertain. The CDR3 runs 12 residues. Trimming cost V 2 bases and J 2 bases, with 3 bases left between them. Germline V gene data show CDR1 as LNHNV and CDR2 as YYDKDF (reference sequence). The CDR3 coding sequence is TGTGCCACCAGCAGACAGAACTATGGCTACACCTTC. Protein sequence: CATSRQNYGYTF. The variable domain in full, completed from reference TRBV15 and TRBJ1-2, reads DAMVIQNPRYQVTQFGKPVTLSCSQTLNHNVMYWYQQKSSQAPKLLFHYYDKDFNNEADTPDNFQSRRPNTSFCFLDIRSPGLGDTAMYLCATSRQNYGYTFGSGTRLTVV.

In nucleotides, the CDR3 is TGTGCCAGCAGTGCCCCCCGAGGCAGCTATGGCTACACCTTC. Translated: CASSAPRGSYGYTF. The chain couples TRBV25-1 to TRBJ1-2; D remains ambiguous. The CDR3 extends over 14 amino acids. Trimming took off 4 bases at V and 4 bases at J, with 13 bases between the two ends. Germline V gene lookup returns CDR1 MGHDK and CDR2 SYGVNS.

J is TRBJ1-5 and V is TRBV6-2 or TRBV6-3, with D tentatively TRBD1 (5 bases). Germline assignment: CDR1 MNHEY and CDR2 SVGEGT. V was clipped by 2 bases and J by 2 bases, with 13 bases between them. This CDR3 region has 16 residues. CDR3 protein: CASSYPSGWGNQPQHF. The CDR3 DNA follows: TGTGCCAGCAGTTACCCCTCAGGGTGGGGCAATCAGCCCCAGCATTTT.

This clone was detected a few times. V is TRBV5-1 and J is TRBJ2-2, with TRBD1 identical over 7 bases. From germline, CDR1 is SGHRS and CDR2 YFSETQ. J was trimmed by 7 bases and V by 1 base; bases with no gene match: 1. This CDR3 is built from 13 residues. The CDR3 spells CASSLQGDGELFF. DNA of the CDR3: TGCGCCAGCAGCTTGCAGGGGGACGGGGAGCTGTTTTTT.

The chain joins TRBV5-1 to TRBJ2-7, with D maybe TRBD1 (6 bases). Germline V gene lookup returns CDR1 SGHRS and CDR2 YFSETQ. V was clipped by 1 base and J by 0 bases, with 14 bases between them. The CDR3 totals 16 residues. As DNA, the CDR3 is TGCGCCAGCAGCTTGCAGACAGGACGGAGCTCCTACGAGCAGTACTTC. This codes for CASSLQTGRSSYEQYF.